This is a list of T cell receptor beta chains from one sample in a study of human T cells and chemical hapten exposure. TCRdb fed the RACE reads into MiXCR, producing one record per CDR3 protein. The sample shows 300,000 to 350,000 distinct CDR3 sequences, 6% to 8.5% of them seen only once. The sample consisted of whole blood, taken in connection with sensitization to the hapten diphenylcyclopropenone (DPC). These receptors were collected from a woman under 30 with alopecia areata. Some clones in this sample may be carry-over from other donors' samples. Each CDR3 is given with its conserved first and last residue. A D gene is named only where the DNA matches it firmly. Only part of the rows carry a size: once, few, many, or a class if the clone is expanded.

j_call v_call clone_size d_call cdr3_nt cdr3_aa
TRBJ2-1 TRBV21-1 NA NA TGTGCCAGCAGCAAACAAGCGGGGGCCCACTCCCACAATGAGCAGTTCTTC CASSKQAGAHSHNEQFF
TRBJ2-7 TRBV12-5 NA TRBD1 TGTGCTAGTGGCTCCCCGGGACAGGGGTTCTCCTACGAGCAGTACTTC CASGSPGQGFSYEQYF
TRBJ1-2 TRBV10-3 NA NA TGTGCCATCAGTGTATCTCTGATCTATGGCTACACCTTC CAISVSLIYGYTF
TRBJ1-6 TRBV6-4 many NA TGTGCCAGCAGTGACAGGGATAATTCACCCCTCCACTTT CASSDRDNSPLHF
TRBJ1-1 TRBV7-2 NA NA TGTGCCAGCAGCCCCCACGTGGGACCCACATTAGCTTTCTTT CASSPHVGPTLAFF
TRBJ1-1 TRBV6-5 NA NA TGTGCCACCTCGATCATGGGGACTGAAGCTTTCTTT CATSIMGTEAFF
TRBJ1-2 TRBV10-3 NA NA TGTGCCATCAGTGCCTCAGGGACGAGCTACTATGGCTACACCTTC CAISASGTSYYGYTF
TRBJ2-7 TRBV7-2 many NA TGTGCCAGCAAACTAGGGGGACTCCACGAGCAGTACTTC CASKLGGLHEQYF
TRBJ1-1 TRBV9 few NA TGTGCCAGCAGCGTAGATGGGGGCACTGAAGCTTTCTTT CASSVDGGTEAFF
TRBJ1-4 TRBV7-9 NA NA TGTGCCAGCAGCTTAGATCCGGTTTTAGGAAAACTGTTTTTT CASSLDPVLGKLFF
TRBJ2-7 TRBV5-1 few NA TGCGCCAGCAGGGCCGGGACAAACTCCTACGAGCAGTACTTC CASRAGTNSYEQYF
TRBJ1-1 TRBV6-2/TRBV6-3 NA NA TGTGCCAGCAGTTACATGTGGGACACTGAAGCTTTCTTT CASSYMWDTEAFF
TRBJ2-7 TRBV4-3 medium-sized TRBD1 TGCGCCAGCAGCCAAGACAACGGACAGGGAAACGAGCAGTACTTC CASSQDNGQGNEQYF
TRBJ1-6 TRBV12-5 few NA TGTGCTAGTGGTCTGGGCCTCACAGGGCCGTCACCCCTCCACTTT CASGLGLTGPSPLHF
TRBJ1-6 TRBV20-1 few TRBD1 TGCAGTGCTAGAGATGTAGGGGGCCGGTCACCCCTCCACTTT CSARDVGGRSPLHF
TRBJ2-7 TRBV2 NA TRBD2 TGTGCCAGCAGTGAAGGGACTAGCGGGGCCACAGGTTCCTACGAGCAGTACTTC CASSEGTSGATGSYEQYF
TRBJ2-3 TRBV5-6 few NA TGTGCCAGCAGCTTCTGGCACCACGGGAGCACAGATACGCAGTATTTT CASSFWHHGSTDTQYF
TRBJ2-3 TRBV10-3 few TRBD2 TGTGCCATCCATAGCGGGGGGAGCACAGATACGCAGTATTTT CAIHSGGSTDTQYF
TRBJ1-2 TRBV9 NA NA TGTGCCAGCAGCGTAGTAGACGGATTCTATGGCTACACCTTC CASSVVDGFYGYTF
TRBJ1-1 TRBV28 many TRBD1 TGTGCCAGCAGCTCACAGGGGGCGAACACTGAAGCTTTCTTT CASSSQGANTEAFF
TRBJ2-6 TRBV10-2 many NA TGCGCCAGCAGTATAGATGCGAGGGCCAACGTCCTGACTTTC CASSIDARANVLTF
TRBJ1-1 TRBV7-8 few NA TGTGCCAGTCTGGCAGCTTACACTGAAGCTTTCTTT CASLAAYTEAFF
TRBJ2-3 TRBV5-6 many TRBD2 TGTGCCAGCAGTTTACTAGCGGGGGGCACAGATACGCAGTATTTT CASSLLAGGTDTQYF
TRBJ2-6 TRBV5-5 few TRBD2 TGTGCCAGCAGCTCCGGGGTAGCGGGGGGCTCAGGGGCCAACGTCCTGACTTTC CASSSGVAGGSGANVLTF